This is a list of T cell receptor beta chains from one sample in a study of T-cell reconstitution after alpha-beta-depleted transplantation in children. TCRdb recomputed calls from the PCR reads with MiXCR, one row per CDR3 protein. Among approximately 980,000 distinct CDR3 sequences listed, less than 30% were seen once. The sample in question was PBMCs, mostly from graft donor cells, obtained 360 days after TCRalphabeta/CD19-depleted stem cell transplant. The source of these receptors is a boy under two years old who had a stem cell transplant for SCID, so the T cells may come from the graft donor. Both conserved end residues are part of each CDR3. Each record gives: clone size, J gene, V gene, D gene, CDR3 protein, CDR3 DNA. D genes are given only for firm matches. The size field is filled for only some rows; it gives once, few, many or a size class.

clone_size: NA
j_call: TRBJ2-1
v_call: TRBV19
d_call: NA
cdr3_aa: CASSIRGPEEQFF
cdr3_nt: TGTGCCAGTAGTATTCGGGGGCCGGAGGAGCAGTTCTTC

clone_size: few
j_call: TRBJ1-6
v_call: TRBV12-3/TRBV12-4
d_call: TRBD1
cdr3_aa: CASRRQGVSYNSPLHF
cdr3_nt: TGTGCCAGCAGACGACAGGGGGTCTCCTATAATTCACCCCTCCACTTT

clone_size: few
j_call: TRBJ1-2
v_call: TRBV5-1
d_call: NA
cdr3_aa: CASSLFSGDYGYTF
cdr3_nt: TGCGCCAGCAGCTTATTTTCCGGGGACTATGGCTACACCTTC

clone_size: few
j_call: TRBJ2-1
v_call: TRBV11-2
d_call: NA
cdr3_aa: CASSLPPDRLSSYNEQFF
cdr3_nt: TGTGCCAGCAGCTTACCCCCCGACAGGCTAAGCTCCTACAATGAGCAGTTCTTC

clone_size: NA
j_call: TRBJ2-7
v_call: TRBV6-5
d_call: NA
cdr3_aa: CASSYQGGSRREQYF
cdr3_nt: TGTGCCAGCAGTTACCAAGGGGGTTCACGACGCGAGCAGTACTTC

clone_size: NA
j_call: TRBJ2-7
v_call: TRBV7-6
d_call: NA
cdr3_aa: CASSSSHPSVGYEQYF
cdr3_nt: TGTGCCAGCAGCTCCTCTCATCCCTCAGTGGGCTACGAGCAGTACTTC

clone_size: few
j_call: TRBJ2-1
v_call: TRBV24-1
d_call: TRBD1
cdr3_aa: CATSDGGQGAYNEQFF
cdr3_nt: TGTGCCACCAGTGATGGTGGCCAGGGGGCGTACAATGAGCAGTTCTTC

clone_size: few
j_call: TRBJ1-4
v_call: TRBV20-1
d_call: NA
cdr3_aa: CSASWANEKLFF
cdr3_nt: TGCAGTGCTAGCTGGGCTAATGAAAAACTGTTTTTT

clone_size: NA
j_call: TRBJ2-2
v_call: TRBV7-3
d_call: NA
cdr3_aa: CASSSYGSPRELFF
cdr3_nt: TGTGCCAGCAGCTCCTACGGAAGTCCCCGGGAGCTGTTTTTT

clone_size: few
j_call: TRBJ2-7
v_call: TRBV20-1
d_call: TRBD2
cdr3_aa: CSATPSSGDFSYEQYF
cdr3_nt: TGCAGTGCTACACCTTCTAGCGGGGACTTCTCCTACGAGCAGTACTTC

clone_size: NA
j_call: TRBJ1-4
v_call: TRBV9
d_call: NA
cdr3_aa: CASSGRNEELFF
cdr3_nt: TGTGCCAGCAGCGGACGGAATGAAGAACTGTTTTTT

clone_size: NA
j_call: TRBJ2-1
v_call: TRBV6-5
d_call: TRBD2
cdr3_aa: CASSSWSERGSSYNEQFF
cdr3_nt: TGTGCCAGCAGTTCTTGGTCTGAGCGGGGTAGCTCCTACAATGAGCAGTTCTTC

clone_size: NA
j_call: TRBJ1-2
v_call: TRBV5-1
d_call: TRBD1
cdr3_aa: CASSYGTVPYGYTF
cdr3_nt: TGCGCCAGCAGCTACGGGACAGTACCTTATGGCTACACCTTC

clone_size: NA
j_call: TRBJ2-3
v_call: TRBV5-1
d_call: NA
cdr3_aa: CASRGTSGTDTQYF
cdr3_nt: TGCGCCAGCAGGGGCACCTCTGGAACAGATACGCAGTATTTT

clone_size: few
j_call: TRBJ2-1
v_call: TRBV12-3/TRBV12-4
d_call: NA
cdr3_aa: CASSWGWEQFF
cdr3_nt: TGTGCCAGCAGTTGGGGGTGGGAGCAGTTCTTC

clone_size: NA
j_call: TRBJ2-3
v_call: TRBV10-3
d_call: NA
cdr3_aa: CAISEFSDTQYF
cdr3_nt: TGTGCCATCAGTGAGTTCTCAGATACGCAGTATTTT

clone_size: NA
j_call: TRBJ1-3
v_call: TRBV20-1
d_call: NA
cdr3_aa: CSARDLGSGNTIYF
cdr3_nt: TGCAGTGCTAGAGACTTGGGCTCTGGAAACACCATATATTTT

clone_size: NA
j_call: TRBJ2-3
v_call: TRBV5-1
d_call: TRBD2
cdr3_aa: CASSLITSGSADTQYF
cdr3_nt: TGCGCCAGCAGCTTGATAACTAGCGGGTCCGCAGATACGCAGTATTTT

clone_size: NA
j_call: TRBJ2-7
v_call: TRBV15
d_call: NA
cdr3_aa: CATSRQGHEQYF
cdr3_nt: TGTGCCACCAGCAGGCAGGGCCACGAGCAGTACTTC

clone_size: NA
j_call: TRBJ1-5
v_call: TRBV20-1
d_call: NA
cdr3_aa: CSALDMGPNQPQHF
cdr3_nt: TGCAGTGCTCTAGATATGGGGCCCAATCAGCCCCAGCATTTT

clone_size: few
j_call: TRBJ2-3
v_call: TRBV6-1
d_call: TRBD2
cdr3_aa: CASRGLAGGRGTDTQYF
cdr3_nt: TGTGCCAGCCGAGGACTAGCGGGTGGGCGCGGCACAGATACGCAGTATTTT

clone_size: few
j_call: TRBJ2-2
v_call: TRBV7-9
d_call: NA
cdr3_aa: CASSSEAGGRNTGELFF
cdr3_nt: TGTGCCAGCAGCTCAGAAGCCGGGGGACGGAACACCGGGGAGCTGTTTTTT

clone_size: few
j_call: TRBJ2-1
v_call: TRBV5-5
d_call: TRBD2
cdr3_aa: CASSWGLAEYNEQFF
cdr3_nt: TGTGCCAGCAGCTGGGGACTAGCTGAATACAATGAGCAGTTCTTC

clone_size: NA
j_call: TRBJ1-2
v_call: TRBV6-5
d_call: NA
cdr3_aa: CASSGTGGYTF
cdr3_nt: TGTGCCAGCAGTGGAACAGGGGGCTACACCTTC

clone_size: NA
j_call: TRBJ2-1
v_call: TRBV12-3/TRBV12-4
d_call: TRBD2
cdr3_aa: CASSFSNTPGLASYNEQFF
cdr3_nt: TGTGCCAGCAGTTTCTCAAATACCCCGGGACTAGCGTCCTACAATGAGCAGTTCTTC

clone_size: NA
j_call: TRBJ1-4
v_call: TRBV7-9
d_call: TRBD1
cdr3_aa: CASTPGGAANEKLFF
cdr3_nt: TGTGCCAGCACCCCAGGGGGCGCGGCTAATGAAAAACTGTTTTTT

clone_size: few
j_call: TRBJ2-1
v_call: TRBV6-4
d_call: NA
cdr3_aa: CASSDQVGFEQFF
cdr3_nt: TGTGCCAGCAGTGACCAGGTGGGGTTCGAGCAGTTCTTC

clone_size: NA
j_call: TRBJ2-3
v_call: TRBV7-2
d_call: NA
cdr3_aa: CASSPRPKPGTDTQYF
cdr3_nt: TGTGCCAGCAGCCCCCGGCCGAAACCGGGCACAGATACGCAGTATTTT

clone_size: few
j_call: TRBJ1-2
v_call: TRBV5-4
d_call: TRBD1
cdr3_aa: CASSPDRVWGYTF
cdr3_nt: TGTGCCAGCAGCCCCGACAGGGTTTGGGGCTACACCTTC

clone_size: NA
j_call: TRBJ2-7
v_call: TRBV3-1
d_call: NA
cdr3_aa: CASTNGLRSYEQYF
cdr3_nt: TGTGCCAGTACGAATGGACTCCGCTCCTACGAGCAGTACTTC

clone_size: NA
j_call: TRBJ2-1
v_call: TRBV18
d_call: TRBD1
cdr3_aa: CASSPVTGTGAYNEQFF
cdr3_nt: TGTGCCAGCTCCCCAGTAACAGGGACAGGGGCCTACAATGAGCAGTTCTTC

clone_size: few
j_call: TRBJ2-1
v_call: TRBV6-2/TRBV6-3
d_call: TRBD2
cdr3_aa: CASKDSGGPGNEQFF
cdr3_nt: TGTGCCAGCAAGGACAGCGGGGGGCCTGGCAATGAGCAGTTCTTC

clone_size: NA
j_call: TRBJ1-1
v_call: TRBV28
d_call: NA
cdr3_aa: CASSPRLGTEAFF
cdr3_nt: TGTGCCAGCAGCCCACGATTGGGCACTGAAGCTTTCTTT

clone_size: NA
j_call: TRBJ1-5
v_call: TRBV3-1
d_call: NA
cdr3_aa: CASSQDQPQFNQPQHF
cdr3_nt: TGTGCCAGCAGCCAAGATCAGCCCCAGTTCAATCAGCCCCAGCATTTT